One and the same sample provided the 18 T cell receptor beta chains below, sequenced in a study of T cells after yellow fever vaccination. TCRdb reprocessed the 5' RACE reads via MiXCR and lists one record per CDR3 protein. The sample records hundreds of thousands of distinct CDR3 sequences, 7.5% to 9% being singletons. Sequenced here: PBMCs, sampled on the day of the first yellow fever vaccination. Receptor source: a man aged 18 to 35 who received the YFV17D yellow fever vaccine.

This clonotype was observed at least ten times. The rearrangement links TRBV7-9 to TRBJ2-1; D unresolved. V was pared by 6 bases and J by 7 bases, with 10 bases between. The CDR3 loop spans 12 amino acids. CDR1 and CDR2 (germline): SEHNR, FQNEAQ (reference sequence). In DNA, the CDR3 is TGTGCCAGCAGTCCCGGCGGAAATGAGCAGTTCTTC. This sequence encodes CASSPGGNEQFF.

The V call is TRBV9, the J call TRBJ2-7, with unresolved D. This CDR3 is 13 amino acids long. The V end lost 0 bases, the J end lost 7 bases, and 11 bases lay between the germline ends. From germline, CDR1 is SGDLS and CDR2 YYNGEE. CDR3 DNA sequence: TGTGCCAGCAGCGTAGGGGTTCAACGGGAGCAGTACTTC. This codes for CASSVGVQREQYF.

The V call is TRBV20-1, the J call TRBJ1-2, with TRBD1 matching 7 bases. Trimming removed 6 bases from V and 0 bases from J; junction bases left unmatched: 10. Germline CDR1 is DFQATT and CDR2 is SNEGSKA (reference sequence). This CDR3 is built from 15 residues. The CDR3 DNA reads TGCAGTGCAAGGGGGCAGGGGGGAGCTAACTATGGCTACACCTTC. Translating gives CSARGQGGANYGYTF.

This clonotype occurred a few times. This chain joins TRBV20-1 and TRBJ1-1, with 7 bases lining up with TRBD1. The CDR3 runs 14 residues. V lost 6 bases to trimming and J lost 3 bases; unmatched junction nucleotides: 10. The V gene's germline CDR1 is DFQATT and CDR2 SNEGSKA (reference sequence). This chain's CDR3 is CSAPRQGADTEAFF. The DNA for the CDR3 is TGCAGTGCCCCGAGACAGGGAGCGGACACTGAAGCTTTCTTT.

In its sample, this clonotype was seen a few times. This chain joins TRBV4-3 and TRBJ2-1; TRBD2 agrees at 9 bases. CDR1 is LGHNA and CDR2 is YSLEER in the germline V gene. Losses at the gene ends were 5 bases for V and 2 bases for J; bases not matched to a gene: 10. This CDR3 is 17 amino acids long. CDR3 nucleotide sequence: TGCGCCAGCAGCATTCCCCCTGCGGGGGGGGCCTACAATGAGCAGTTCTTC. Its translation: CASSIPPAGGAYNEQFF.

The rearrangement joins TRBV14 to TRBJ1-1; possibly TRBD1 for D (5 bases). Germline V gene lookup returns CDR1 SGHDN and CDR2 FVKESK. V dropped 1 base and J dropped 5 bases, with 20 bases sitting between them. The CDR3 is 17 amino acids. This CDR3 reads CASSQVLRAGRLTEAFF. CDR3 DNA: TGTGCCAGCAGCCAAGTCTTGCGCGCAGGGCGATTGACTGAAGCTTTCTTT.

Many counts were recorded for this clonotype. The CDR3 DNA reads TGTGCCAGCAGCGTGGCAGGGAATGCCTACGAGCAGTACTTC. It specifies CASSVAGNAYEQYF. V usage is TRBV9 and J usage is TRBJ2-7; D is perhaps TRBD1 (5 bases). The V and J ends lost 2 bases and 2 bases respectively, with 11 bases between them. CDR3 size: 14 residues. The germline V gene has CDR1 SGDLS and CDR2 YYNGEE.

V gene TRBV24-1 combines with J gene TRBJ2-1; no reliable D call. Germline V gene lookup returns CDR1 KGHDR and CDR2 SFDVKD. V lost 8 bases to trimming and J lost 0 bases, with 10 bases between them. This CDR3 contains 14 residues. The CDR3 is CATMGGPSYNEQFF. The CDR3, as DNA: TGTGCCACCATGGGCGGTCCCTCCTACAATGAGCAGTTCTTC.

The chain combines TRBV6-5 with TRBJ2-3; possibly TRBD2 for D (5 bases). Germline CDR1 MNHEY, CDR2 SVGAGI. Trimming removed 0 bases from V and 6 bases from J, with 13 bases in between. The CDR3 length is 15 residues. In DNA, the CDR3 is TGTGCCAGCAGTTACTCACGGACCGGCGGGGATACGCAGTATTTT. Amino acid sequence: CASSYSRTGGDTQYF.

A few counts support this clonotype. V and J are TRBV14 and TRBJ2-3; the match to TRBD2 covers 11 bases. Germline lookup yields CDR1 SGHDN and CDR2 FVKESK. With V trimmed by 5 bases and J by 3 bases, 7 bases remained unmatched. The CDR3 sequence is 16 residues long. The CDR3 loop is CASSYLAGGPTDTQYF. In nucleotides, the CDR3 is TGTGCCAGCAGCTACTTAGCGGGGGGGCCAACAGATACGCAGTATTTT.

V usage is TRBV11-2 and J usage is TRBJ2-3, with 9 bases that match TRBD2. In germline, CDR1 is SGHAT, CDR2 FQNNGV. V shed 2 bases and J 3 bases; nucleotides not matched to a gene: 6. The CDR3 sequence is 16 residues long. CDR3 residues: CASSLYLSGGTDTQYF. The DNA for the CDR3 is TGTGCCAGCAGCTTATATTTAAGCGGGGGGACAGATACGCAGTATTTT. Together with reference TRBV11-2 and TRBJ2-3, the CDR3 gives the full variable domain: EAGVAQSPRYKIIEKRQSVAFWCNPISGHATLYWYQQILGQGPKLLIQFQNNGVVDDSQLPKDRFSAERLKGVDSTLKIQPAKLEDSAVYLCASSLYLSGGTDTQYFGPGTRLTVL.

This CDR3 reads CSARDPIAGYNEQFF. CDR3 nucleotides: TGCAGTGCTAGAGATCCAATAGCGGGATACAATGAGCAGTTCTTC. The gene calls are TRBV20-1 and TRBJ2-1, with TRBD2 matching 8 bases. CDR1 is DFQATT and CDR2 is SNEGSKA in the germline V gene (reference sequence). CDR3 length equals 15 residues. The V segment lost 0 bases and the J segment 4 bases; nucleotides outside the gene matches: 5.

V is TRBV30 and J is TRBJ1-6, with D unclear. Germline CDR1 GTSNPN, CDR2 SVGIG (reference sequence). The V end was cut by 8 bases, the J end by 4 bases, with 12 bases between. This CDR3 is built from 13 residues. DNA for the CDR3: TGTGCCCGGACGGAGAAATATAATTCACCCCTCCACTTT. Protein sequence: CARTEKYNSPLHF. Supplemented by reference TRBV30 and TRBJ1-6, the full variable domain reads SQTIHQWPATLVQPVGSPLSLECTVEGTSNPNLYWYRQAAGRGLQLLFYSVGIGQISSEVPQNLSASRPQDRQFILSSKKLLLSDSGFYLCARTEKYNSPLHFGNGTRLTVT.

The gene calls are TRBV5-4 and TRBJ2-3, with 7 positions matching TRBD2. This CDR3 has 16 amino acids. Germline CDR1 SGHNT, CDR2 YYREEE (reference sequence). J gave up 0 bases and V 3 bases, and 7 bases lay outside the gene matches. This CDR3 is CASSSLLAASTDTQYF. In nucleotides, the CDR3 is TGTGCCAGCAGCTCCCTCCTAGCGGCTAGCACAGATACGCAGTATTTT.

The CDR3 loop reads CASLAGAYSYEQYF. CDR3 nucleotide sequence: TGTGCCAGCTTAGCGGGGGCCTACTCCTACGAGCAGTACTTC. This chain joins TRBV2 and TRBJ2-7; TRBD2 aligns across 9 bases. V gave up 8 bases and J gave up 0 bases; unmatched junction bases: 5. The CDR3 sequence is 14 residues long. CDR1 and CDR2 (germline): SNHLY, FYNNEI.

This clonotype has more than one count but fewer than ten. The CDR3 nucleotides are TGTGCCAGCAGTGAATACGACAACCAGTTGGGGTACACTGAAGCTTTCTTT. Translated: CASSEYDNQLGYTEAFF. The rearrangement uses TRBV25-1 and TRBJ1-1; D is unresolved. CDR1 and CDR2 (germline): MGHDK, SYGVNS. The CDR3 is 17 residues long. The ends were cut back, 0 bases at V and 3 bases at J, with 17 bases in the middle.

This clonotype was counted at least ten times. The genes are TRBV13 and TRBJ2-7, with unresolved D. The germline V and J ends were trimmed by 1 base and 5 bases, with 9 bases remaining between them. The CDR3 contains 13 residues. Germline V gives CDR1 PRHDT, CDR2 FYEKMQ (reference sequence). CDR3 loop: CASSLVIRDEQYF. CDR3 DNA: TGTGCCAGCAGCTTAGTGATAAGGGACGAGCAGTACTTC.

The table lists this clonotype with a few counts. J is TRBJ2-7 and V is TRBV5-6; 9 bases are a match to TRBD1. The CDR3 has 14 residues. V shed 1 base, J shed 3 bases, and the junction held 2 bases outside the gene matches. From germline, CDR1 is SGHDT and CDR2 YYEEEE. The CDR3 DNA reads TGTGCCAGCAGCTTGTTGGGACAGGGCTACGAGCAGTACGTC. It specifies CASSLLGQGYEQYV.